This T cell receptor beta chain was captured in a study of regulatory T cells in long-lasting Graves disease. CDR3 length: 15 amino acids. Germline V gene data show CDR1 as WSHSY and CDR2 as SAAADI. Time point of the sample: newly diagnosed GD, antithyroid drugs for less than 3 months. With RNA extracted from PBMCs as input, the TCR library was made. Combining iRepertoire HTBI primers with Arm-PCR of CDR3 regions, the authors built TCR beta libraries. TCRdb reprocessed the multiplex PCR reads with MiXCR, giving one entry per CDR3 protein. The repertoire holds about 400,000 distinct CDR3 sequences, with 15% as singletons. With regard to this clonotype: Antigen specificity is unknown. It may be a read error: a sequence one base away is much more abundant.

Study-wide results and limits: New patients shared about a thousand public clonotypes, fewer than the 2,500 to 3,500 shared by persistent patients. Sample size was small, which may have lowered accuracy. Exclusively peripheral blood, rather than thyroid tissue, was studied.

These data also formed part of another study, on T cells in Graves' hyperthyroidism and ophthalmopathy. This second study notes: With the HTBI primer set, the TCR CDR3 went through a first round of RT-PCR.

The clonotype originates from a woman between 35 and 50 years old with Graves disease. The gene calls are TRBV10-2 and TRBJ2-5; 7 nucleotides agree with TRBD2. The sequenced sample was peripheral blood mononuclear cells (PBMCs), obtained at new diagnosis, from a patient treated with antithyroid drugs. The CDR3 region has the DNA TGCGCCAACAGTGTACTAGCGAGACGGGGAGAGACCCAGTACTTC. This translates into CANSVLARRGETQYF.